This TCR beta chain was found in a study of T cell clonality in common variable immunodeficiency. Both groups were predominantly of Caucasian heritage. General study results and limits: CVID subjects shared fewer TCRbeta clones than healthy controls did. CVID subjects had higher TCRbeta clonality than healthy controls, most marked in about a third.

This clone was seen at least ten times. The antigen is not known. The CDR3 extends 3 residues past the end of the read, so its final part is completed from the germline J gene. Control and CVID samples contributed equal amounts of genomic DNA. Assay: immunoSEQ multiplex PCR; the TCRdb copy retains only in-frame clones and omits some. This repertoire holds over 45,000 clones, and none appear only once. CDR3 length equals 12 residues. The V gene's germline CDR1 is SGHTA and CDR2 FQGNSA. Material for sequencing was peripheral blood mononuclear cells. The sequence came from a person between 18 and 75 years old in good health. This chain uses TRBV7-2 with TRBJ1-5, with D possibly matching TRBD1 (6 bases). CDR3 amino acids: CASSLQGPPQHF. The DNA read from the CDR3 is TGTGCCAGCAGCCTACAGGGTCCACCC.